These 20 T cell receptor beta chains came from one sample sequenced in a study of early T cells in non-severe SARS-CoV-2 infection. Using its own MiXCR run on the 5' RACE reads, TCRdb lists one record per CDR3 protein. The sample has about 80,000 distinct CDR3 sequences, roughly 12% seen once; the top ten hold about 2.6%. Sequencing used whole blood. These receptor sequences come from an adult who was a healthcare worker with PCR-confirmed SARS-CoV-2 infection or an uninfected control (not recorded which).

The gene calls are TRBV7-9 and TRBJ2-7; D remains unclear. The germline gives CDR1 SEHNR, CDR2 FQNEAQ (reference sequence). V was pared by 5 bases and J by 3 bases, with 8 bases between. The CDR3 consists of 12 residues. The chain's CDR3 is CASSPPFYEQYF. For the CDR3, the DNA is TGTGCCAGCAGCCCCCCATTCTACGAGCAGTACTTC.

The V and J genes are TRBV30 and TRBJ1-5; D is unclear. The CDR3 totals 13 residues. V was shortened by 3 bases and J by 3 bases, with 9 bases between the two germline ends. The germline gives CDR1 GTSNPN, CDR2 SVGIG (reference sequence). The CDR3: CAWRADLNQPQHF. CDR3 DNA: TGTGCCTGGAGGGCAGACCTCAATCAGCCCCAGCATTTT.

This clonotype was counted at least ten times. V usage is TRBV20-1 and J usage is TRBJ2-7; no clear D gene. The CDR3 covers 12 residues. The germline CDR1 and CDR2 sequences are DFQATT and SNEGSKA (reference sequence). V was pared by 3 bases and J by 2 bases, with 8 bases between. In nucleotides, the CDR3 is TGCAGTGCTAGCACAGAGCCCTACGAGCAGTACTTC. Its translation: CSASTEPYEQYF.

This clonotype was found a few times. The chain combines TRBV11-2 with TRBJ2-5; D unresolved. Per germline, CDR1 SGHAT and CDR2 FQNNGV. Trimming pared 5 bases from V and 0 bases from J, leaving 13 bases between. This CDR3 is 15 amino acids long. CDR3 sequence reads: CASSHLDRYQETQYF. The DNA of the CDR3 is TGTGCCAGCAGCCACCTGGACCGGTACCAAGAGACCCAGTACTTC.

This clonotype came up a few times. In DNA form, the CDR3 reads TGTGCCAGCAGTTTAGTAGGGCCGAACACCGGGGAGCTGTTTTTT. Translating it yields CASSLVGPNTGELFF. The chain is built from TRBV12-3 or TRBV12-4 and TRBJ2-2; D unclear. The CDR3 is 15 residues long. Trimming took off 1 base at V and 0 bases at J, with 6 bases between the two ends.

The CDR3 loop is CAIRATGADTQYF. The DNA of the CDR3 is TGTGCCATCAGAGCGACTGGGGCAGATACGCAGTATTTT. This chain connects TRBV10-3 to TRBJ2-3, with D unclear. Trimming pared 6 bases from V and 4 bases from J, leaving 11 bases between. Germline V gives CDR1 ENHRY, CDR2 SYGVKD. The CDR3 spans 13 residues.

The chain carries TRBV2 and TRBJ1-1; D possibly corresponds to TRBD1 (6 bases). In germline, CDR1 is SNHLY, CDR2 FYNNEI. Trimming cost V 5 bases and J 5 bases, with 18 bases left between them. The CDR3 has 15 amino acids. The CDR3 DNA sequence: TGTGCCAGCAGTAGCAACAGGGTCGGGATAACTGAAGCTTTCTTT. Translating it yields CASSSNRVGITEAFF.

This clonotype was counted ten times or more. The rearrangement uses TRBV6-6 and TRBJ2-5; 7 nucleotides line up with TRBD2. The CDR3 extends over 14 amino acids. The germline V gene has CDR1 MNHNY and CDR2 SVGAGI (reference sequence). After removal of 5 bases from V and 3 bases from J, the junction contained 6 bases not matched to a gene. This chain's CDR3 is CASSPPRGEETQYF. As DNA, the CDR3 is TGTGCCAGCAGTCCCCCCCGGGGGGAAGAGACCCAGTACTTC.

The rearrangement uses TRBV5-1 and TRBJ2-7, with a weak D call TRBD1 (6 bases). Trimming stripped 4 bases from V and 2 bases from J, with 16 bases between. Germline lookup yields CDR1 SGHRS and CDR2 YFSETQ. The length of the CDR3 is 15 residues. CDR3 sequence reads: CASSPWTEAAYEQYF. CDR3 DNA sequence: TGCGCCAGCAGCCCGTGGACAGAGGCCGCCTACGAGCAGTACTTC. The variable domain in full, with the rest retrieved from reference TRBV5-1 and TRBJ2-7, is KAGVTQTPRYLIKTRGQQVTLSCSPISGHRSVSWYQQTPGQGLQFLFEYFSETQRNKGNFPGRFSGRQFSNSRSEMNVSTLELGDSALYLCASSPWTEAAYEQYFGPGTRLTVT.

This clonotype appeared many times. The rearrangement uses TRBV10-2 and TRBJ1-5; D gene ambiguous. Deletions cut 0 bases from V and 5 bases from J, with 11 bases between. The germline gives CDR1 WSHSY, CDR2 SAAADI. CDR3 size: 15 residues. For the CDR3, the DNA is TGCGCCAGCAGTGAGTCGTGGGCGGGCTATCAGCCCCAGCATTTT. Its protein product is CASSESWAGYQPQHF.

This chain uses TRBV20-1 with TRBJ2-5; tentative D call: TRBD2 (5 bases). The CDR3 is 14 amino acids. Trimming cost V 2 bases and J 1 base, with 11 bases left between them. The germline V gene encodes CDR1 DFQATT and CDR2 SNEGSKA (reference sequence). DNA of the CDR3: TGCAGTGCTAGACCCGGAAGCGGCCAAGAGACCCAGTACTTC. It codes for CSARPGSGQETQYF.

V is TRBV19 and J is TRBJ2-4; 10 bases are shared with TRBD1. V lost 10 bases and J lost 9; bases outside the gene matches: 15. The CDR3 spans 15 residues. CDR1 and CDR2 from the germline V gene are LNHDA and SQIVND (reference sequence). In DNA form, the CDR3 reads TGTGCCACCACACCAGCCGAGGACAGGGGGGGCATTCAGTACTTC. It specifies CATTPAEDRGGIQYF.

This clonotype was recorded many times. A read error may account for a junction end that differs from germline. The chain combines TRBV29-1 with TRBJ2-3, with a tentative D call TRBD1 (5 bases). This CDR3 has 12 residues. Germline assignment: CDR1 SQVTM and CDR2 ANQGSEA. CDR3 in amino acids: CSAEGGTDTQYF. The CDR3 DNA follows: TGCAGCGCTGAAGGGGGCACAGATACGCAGTATTTT.

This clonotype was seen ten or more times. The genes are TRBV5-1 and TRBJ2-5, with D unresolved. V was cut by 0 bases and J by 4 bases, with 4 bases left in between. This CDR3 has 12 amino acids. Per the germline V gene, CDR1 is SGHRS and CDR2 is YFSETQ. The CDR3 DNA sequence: TGCGCCAGCAGCTTGGGATCAGAGACCCAGTACTTC. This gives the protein CASSLGSETQYF.

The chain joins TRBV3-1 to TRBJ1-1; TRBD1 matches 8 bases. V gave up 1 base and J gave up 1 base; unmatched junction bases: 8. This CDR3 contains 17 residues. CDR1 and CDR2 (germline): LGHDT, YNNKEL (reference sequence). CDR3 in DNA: TGTGCCAGCAGCCAAGTAATGGTCAGGGGGCCGAACACTGAAGCTTTCTTT. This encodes CASSQVMVRGPNTEAFF.

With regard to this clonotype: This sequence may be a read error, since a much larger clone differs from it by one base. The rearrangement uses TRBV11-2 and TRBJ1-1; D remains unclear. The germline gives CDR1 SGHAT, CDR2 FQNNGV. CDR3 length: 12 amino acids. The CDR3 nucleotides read TGTGTCAGCAGCCATAAGAACTCTGAAGCTTTCTTT. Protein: CVSSHKNSEAFF. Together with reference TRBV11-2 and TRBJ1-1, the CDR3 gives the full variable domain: EAGVAQSPRYKIIEKRQSVAFWCNPISGHATLYWYQQILGQGPKLLIQFQNNGVVDDSQLPKDRFSAERLKGVDSTLKIQPAKLEDSAVYLCVSSHKNSEAFFGQGTRLTVV.

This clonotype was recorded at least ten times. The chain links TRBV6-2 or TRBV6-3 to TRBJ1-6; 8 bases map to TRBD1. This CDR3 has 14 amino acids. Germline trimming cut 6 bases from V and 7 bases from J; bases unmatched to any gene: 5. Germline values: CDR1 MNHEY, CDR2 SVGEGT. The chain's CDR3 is CASRPGTGNSPLHF. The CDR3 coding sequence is TGTGCCAGCAGACCCGGGACAGGAAATTCACCCCTCCACTTT.

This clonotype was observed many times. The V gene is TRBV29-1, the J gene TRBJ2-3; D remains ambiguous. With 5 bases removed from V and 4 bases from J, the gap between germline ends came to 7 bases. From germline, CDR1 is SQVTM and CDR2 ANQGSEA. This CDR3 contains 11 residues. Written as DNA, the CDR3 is TGCAGCGTTCGACAATCAGATACGCAGTATTTT. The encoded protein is CSVRQSDTQYF.

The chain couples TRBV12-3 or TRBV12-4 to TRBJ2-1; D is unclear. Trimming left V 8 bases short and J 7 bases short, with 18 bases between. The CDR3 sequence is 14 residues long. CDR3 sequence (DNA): TGTGCCAGCCTTAGGGCTCCTATGGGTAATGAGCAGTTCTTC. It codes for CASLRAPMGNEQFF.

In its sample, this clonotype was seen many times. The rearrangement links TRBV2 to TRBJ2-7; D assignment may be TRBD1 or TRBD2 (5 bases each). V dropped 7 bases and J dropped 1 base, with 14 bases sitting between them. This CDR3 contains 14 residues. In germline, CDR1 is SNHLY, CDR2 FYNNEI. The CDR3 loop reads CASTQRWGSYEQYF. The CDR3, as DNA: TGTGCCAGCACTCAACGCTGGGGGTCCTACGAGCAGTACTTC.